Listed here are 13 T cell receptor beta chains from one sample, sequenced in a study of OX40 agonist ivuxolimab in advanced cancers. Assay: immunoSEQ multiplex PCR; the TCRdb copy retains only in-frame clones and omits some. The table lists 65,000 to 95,000 clones, around 90% of them singletons, with approximately 5% in the top ten. This specimen was CD4+ or CD8+ T cells sorted from blood, taken in a trial of the OX40 agonist ivuxolimab. All receptors derive from an adult with an advanced solid tumor such as melanoma, head and neck, liver or kidney cancer.

The chain recombines TRBV6-5 with TRBJ2-5; 7 bases line up with TRBD1. Per the germline V gene, CDR1 is MNHEY and CDR2 is SVGAGI. CDR3 size: 13 residues. The junction had 3 bases not matched to a gene; V was cut back by 4 bases and J by 4 bases. CDR3 amino acids: CASSSAGGETQYF. The CDR3 DNA reads as TGTGCCAGCAGTTCGGCAGGGGGAGAGACCCAGTACTTC.

This chain connects TRBV6-5 to TRBJ2-7; unclear D gene. Between the trimmed V and J ends, which lost 6 bases and 6 bases, there was a span of 21 bases. Germline V gene lookup returns CDR1 MNHEY and CDR2 SVGAGI. This CDR3 spans 15 amino acids. CDR3 DNA sequence: TGTGCCAGCAGCCCCCAGGTCGCGGCCCTCGGCGAGCAGTACTTC. As protein: CASSPQVAALGEQYF.

The gene calls are TRBV6-4 and TRBJ2-3, with 7 bases fitting TRBD2. With V trimmed by 2 bases and J by 1 base, 0 bases remained unmatched. CDR1 is MRHNA, CDR2 SNTAGT, per germline. This CDR3 is built from 14 residues. The CDR3 bases are TGTGCCAGCAGTGACGCGGGGGGCACAGATACGCAGTATTTT. The encoded protein is CASSDAGGTDTQYF.

The rearrangement uses TRBV6-5 and TRBJ2-5, with D uncertain. Germline V gene lookup returns CDR1 MNHEY and CDR2 SVGAGI. Trimming pared 2 bases from V and 5 bases from J, leaving 9 bases between. The CDR3 loop spans 13 amino acids. The CDR3 here is CASSYGRWETQYF. CDR3 in DNA: TGTGCCAGCAGTTACGGAAGATGGGAGACCCAGTACTTC.

The V gene is TRBV4-2, the J gene TRBJ2-2; 7 nucleotides match TRBD2. V lost 0 bases, J lost 2 bases, and 9 bases stayed unmatched. Germline loops: CDR1 LGHNA, CDR2 YNFKEQ. The CDR3 is 18 amino acids. The CDR3 DNA is TGTGCCAGCAGCCAAGATCATACCGGGACTACAAACACCGGGGAGCTGTTTTTT. Protein product: CASSQDHTGTTNTGELFF.

The chain joins TRBV11-1 to TRBJ1-4; 7 bases are shared with TRBD1. This CDR3 is 15 amino acids long. Trimming at V came to 4 bases and at J to 5 bases, leaving 7 bases not matched to a gene. In germline, CDR1 is SGHAT, CDR2 FQDESV (reference sequence). The CDR3 reads CASSSGQSENEKLFF. The CDR3 DNA reads as TGTGCCAGCAGCTCGGGACAGAGCGAGAATGAAAAACTGTTTTTT.

This rearrangement joins TRBV27 to TRBJ1-2; TRBD1 matches 11 bases. The CDR3 totals 16 residues. After removal of 6 bases from V and 4 bases from J, the junction contained 10 bases not matched to a gene. In germline, CDR1 is MNHEY, CDR2 SMNVEV (reference sequence). CDR3 nucleotide sequence: TGTGCCAGCAGGACCTTTACGGGACAGGGGGTCTATGGCTACACCTTC. The encoded protein is CASRTFTGQGVYGYTF.

This chain uses TRBV7-2 with TRBJ1-5; D gene unclear. With 5 bases removed from V and 5 bases from J, the gap between germline ends came to 13 bases. Germline V lookup: CDR1 SGHTA, CDR2 FQGNSA. The CDR3 runs to 14 residues. CDR3 region: CASSPVNRDQPQHF. The DNA of the CDR3 is TGTGCCAGCAGCCCAGTCAATCGGGATCAGCCCCAGCATTTT.

This sequence joins TRBV5-1 and TRBJ1-2; the match to TRBD1 covers 7 bases. Germline V lookup: CDR1 SGHRS, CDR2 YFSETQ. The CDR3 has 13 amino acids. V was clipped by 4 bases and J by 4 bases; unmatched bases: 4. CDR3 sequence reads: CASSMGQTYGYTF. The CDR3 region has the DNA TGCGCCAGCAGCATGGGACAGACCTATGGCTACACCTTC.

The rearrangement links TRBV7-3 to TRBJ2-2; D is possibly TRBD2 (6 bases). V was pared by 2 bases and J by 3 bases, with 13 bases between. The CDR3 runs to 16 residues. From germline, CDR1 is SGHTA and CDR2 FQGTGA. The CDR3 coding sequence is TGTGCCAGCAGCTTAGGGGGGAGGATGTACACCGGGGAGCTGTTTTTT. This gives the protein CASSLGGRMYTGELFF.

J is TRBJ2-3 and V is TRBV4-3; D unresolved. The CDR3 runs 13 residues. CDR1 and CDR2 (germline): LGHNA, YSLEER. V was pared by 0 bases and J by 6 bases, with 7 bases between. DNA for the CDR3: TGCGCCAGCAGCCAAGACTTCTTGGATACGCAGTATTTT. Amino acids: CASSQDFLDTQYF.

This chain connects TRBV18 to TRBJ2-3; D is possibly TRBD2 (5 bases). In germline, CDR1 is KGHSH, CDR2 LQKENI. The length of the CDR3 is 13 residues. Trimming cost V 8 bases and J 5 bases, with 14 bases left between them. Written as DNA, the CDR3 is TGTGCCAGCCAGACTAACACGGTAGATACGCAGTATTTT. Protein: CASQTNTVDTQYF.

The V call is TRBV4-1, the J call TRBJ2-1, with 9 bases matching TRBD1. There are 15 residues in the CDR3. V shed 4 bases and J 5 bases; nucleotides not matched to a gene: 6. Germline assignment: CDR1 MGHRA and CDR2 YSYEKL. The CDR3 region has the DNA TGCGCCAGCAGCCTCCACGGACAGGGGAACAATGAGCAGTTCTTC. Amino acid sequence: CASSLHGQGNNEQFF.